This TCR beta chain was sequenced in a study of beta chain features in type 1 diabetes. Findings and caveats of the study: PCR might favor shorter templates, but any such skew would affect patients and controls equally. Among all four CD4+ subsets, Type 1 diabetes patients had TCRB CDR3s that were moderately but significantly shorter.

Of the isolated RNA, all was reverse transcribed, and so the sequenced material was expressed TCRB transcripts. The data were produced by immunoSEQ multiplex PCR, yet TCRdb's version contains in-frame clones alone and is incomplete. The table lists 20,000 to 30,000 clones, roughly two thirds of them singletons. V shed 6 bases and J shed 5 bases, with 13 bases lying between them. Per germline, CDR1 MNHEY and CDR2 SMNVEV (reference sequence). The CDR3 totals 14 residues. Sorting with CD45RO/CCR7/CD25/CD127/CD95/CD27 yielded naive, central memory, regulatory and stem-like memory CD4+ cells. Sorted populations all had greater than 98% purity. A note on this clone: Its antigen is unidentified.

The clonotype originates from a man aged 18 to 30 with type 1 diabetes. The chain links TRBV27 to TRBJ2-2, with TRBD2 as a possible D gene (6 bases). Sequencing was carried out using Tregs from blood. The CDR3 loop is CASRGLPGTGELFF. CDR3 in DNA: TGTGCCAGCAGGGGACTTCCCGGGACCGGGGAGCTGTTTTTT.